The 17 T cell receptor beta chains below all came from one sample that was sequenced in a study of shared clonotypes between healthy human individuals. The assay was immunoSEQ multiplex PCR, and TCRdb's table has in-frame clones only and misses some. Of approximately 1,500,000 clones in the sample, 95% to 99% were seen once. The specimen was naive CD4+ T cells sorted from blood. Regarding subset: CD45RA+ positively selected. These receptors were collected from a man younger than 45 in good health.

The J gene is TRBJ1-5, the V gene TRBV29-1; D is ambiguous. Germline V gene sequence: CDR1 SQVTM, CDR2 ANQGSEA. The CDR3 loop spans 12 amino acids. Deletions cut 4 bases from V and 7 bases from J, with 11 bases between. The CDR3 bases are TGCAGCGTTGGGGAAGGGCACCAGCCCCAGCATTTT. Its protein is CSVGEGHQPQHF.

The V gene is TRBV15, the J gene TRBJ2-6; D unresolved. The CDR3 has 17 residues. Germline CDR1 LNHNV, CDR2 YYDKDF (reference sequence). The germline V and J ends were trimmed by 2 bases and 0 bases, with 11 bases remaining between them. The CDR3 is CATSRIRSSSGANVLTF. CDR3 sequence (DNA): TGTGCCACCAGCAGAATTAGATCCAGCTCTGGGGCCAACGTCCTGACTTTC.

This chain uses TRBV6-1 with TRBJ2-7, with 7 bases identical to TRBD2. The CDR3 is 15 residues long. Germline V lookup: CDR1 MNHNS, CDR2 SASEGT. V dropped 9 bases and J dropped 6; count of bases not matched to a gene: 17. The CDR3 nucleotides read TGTGCCAGTAAGGAGCGGGGTTCTAAACCTGCCGAGCAGTACTTC. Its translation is CASKERGSKPAEQYF.

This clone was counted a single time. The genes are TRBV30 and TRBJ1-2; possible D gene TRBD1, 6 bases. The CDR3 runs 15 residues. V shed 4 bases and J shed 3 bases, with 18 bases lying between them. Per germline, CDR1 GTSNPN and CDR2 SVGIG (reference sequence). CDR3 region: CAWMRRGGADYGYTF. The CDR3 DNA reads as TGTGCCTGGATGAGGAGGGGGGGCGCAGACTATGGCTACACCTTC.

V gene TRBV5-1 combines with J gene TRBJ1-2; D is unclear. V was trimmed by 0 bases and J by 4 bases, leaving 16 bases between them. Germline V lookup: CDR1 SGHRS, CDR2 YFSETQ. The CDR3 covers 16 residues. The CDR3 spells CASSLAPGSETYGYTF. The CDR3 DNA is TGCGCCAGCAGCTTGGCTCCGGGGTCGGAGACCTATGGCTACACCTTC.

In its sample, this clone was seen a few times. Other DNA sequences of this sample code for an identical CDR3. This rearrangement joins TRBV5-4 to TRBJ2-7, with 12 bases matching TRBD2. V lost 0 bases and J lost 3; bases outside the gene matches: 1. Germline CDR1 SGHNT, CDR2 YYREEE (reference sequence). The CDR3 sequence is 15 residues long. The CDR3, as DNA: TGTGCCAGCAGCTTGGGACTAGCGGGAGTCTACGAGCAGTACTTC. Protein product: CASSLGLAGVYEQYF.

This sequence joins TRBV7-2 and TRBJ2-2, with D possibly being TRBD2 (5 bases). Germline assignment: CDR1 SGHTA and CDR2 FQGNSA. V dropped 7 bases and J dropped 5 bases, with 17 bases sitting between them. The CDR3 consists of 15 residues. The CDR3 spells CASIWRPGGTGELFF. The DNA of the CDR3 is TGTGCCAGCATTTGGCGTCCCGGAGGAACCGGGGAGCTGTTTTTT.

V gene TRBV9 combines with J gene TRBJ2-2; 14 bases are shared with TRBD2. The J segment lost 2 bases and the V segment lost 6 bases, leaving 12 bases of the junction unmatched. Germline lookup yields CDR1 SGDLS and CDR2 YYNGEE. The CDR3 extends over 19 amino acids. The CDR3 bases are TGTGCCAGCAACCATTTTGGGACTAGCGGGAGATTCAACACCGGGGAGCTGTTTTTT. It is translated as CASNHFGTSGRFNTGELFF. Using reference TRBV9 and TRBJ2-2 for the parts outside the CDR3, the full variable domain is DSGVTQTPKHLITATGQRVTLRCSPRSGDLSVYWYQQSLDQGLQFLIQYYNGEERAKGNILERFSAQQFPDLHSELNLSSLELGDSALYFCASNHFGTSGRFNTGELFFGEGSRLTVL.

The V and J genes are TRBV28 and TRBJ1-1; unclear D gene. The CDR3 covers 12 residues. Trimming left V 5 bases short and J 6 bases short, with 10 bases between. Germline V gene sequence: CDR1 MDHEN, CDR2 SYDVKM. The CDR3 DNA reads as TGTGCCAGCAGTGGTCCCTCGTCTGAAGCTTTCTTT. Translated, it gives CASSGPSSEAFF.

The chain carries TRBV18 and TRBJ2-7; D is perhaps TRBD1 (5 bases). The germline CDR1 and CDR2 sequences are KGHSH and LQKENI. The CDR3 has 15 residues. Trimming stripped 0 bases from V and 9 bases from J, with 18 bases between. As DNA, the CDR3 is TGTGCCAGCTCACCACCGTCCACCACAGGCACCGTGCAGTACTTC. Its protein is CASSPPSTTGTVQYF.

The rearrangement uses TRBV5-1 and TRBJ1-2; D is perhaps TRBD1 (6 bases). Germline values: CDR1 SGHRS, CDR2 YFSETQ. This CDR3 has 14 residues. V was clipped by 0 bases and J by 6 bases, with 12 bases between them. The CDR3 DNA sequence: TGCGCCAGCAGCTTGGGGGGGCCGACCGATGGCTACACCTTC. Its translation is CASSLGGPTDGYTF.

In DNA, the CDR3 is TGTGCCAGCAGCCGCTTTCGAGACACTGAAGCTTTCTTT. Protein product: CASSRFRDTEAFF. This rearrangement joins TRBV5-6 to TRBJ1-1; no clear D. CDR1 SGHDT and CDR2 YYEEEE come from the germline V gene. The CDR3 extends over 13 amino acids. The ends were cut back, 4 bases at V and 3 bases at J, with 10 bases in the middle. Using reference TRBV5-6 and TRBJ1-1 for the parts outside the CDR3, the full variable domain is DAGVTQSPTHLIKTRGQQVTLRCSPKSGHDTVSWYQQALGQGPQFIFQYYEEEERQRGNFPDRFSGHQFPNYSSELNVNALLLGDSALYLCASSRFRDTEAFFGQGTRLTVV.

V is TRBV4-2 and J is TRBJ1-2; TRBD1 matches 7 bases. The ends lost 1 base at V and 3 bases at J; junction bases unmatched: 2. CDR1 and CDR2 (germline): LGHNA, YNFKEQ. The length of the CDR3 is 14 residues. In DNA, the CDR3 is TGTGCCAGCAGCCAAGTACAGGGGCACTATGGCTACACCTTC. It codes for CASSQVQGHYGYTF.

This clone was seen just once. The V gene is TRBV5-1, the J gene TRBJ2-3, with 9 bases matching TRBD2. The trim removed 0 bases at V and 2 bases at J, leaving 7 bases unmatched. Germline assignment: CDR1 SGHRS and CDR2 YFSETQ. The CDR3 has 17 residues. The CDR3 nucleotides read TGCGCCAGCAGCTTGGCCGAGACTAGCGGATACACAGATACGCAGTATTTT. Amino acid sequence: CASSLAETSGYTDTQYF.

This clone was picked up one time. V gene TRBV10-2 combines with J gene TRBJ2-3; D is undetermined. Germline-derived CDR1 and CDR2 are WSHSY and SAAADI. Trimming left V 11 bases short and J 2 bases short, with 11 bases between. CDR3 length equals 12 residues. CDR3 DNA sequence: TGCGCCGTCGACCGCGACACAGATACGCAGTATTTT. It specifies CAVDRDTDTQYF.

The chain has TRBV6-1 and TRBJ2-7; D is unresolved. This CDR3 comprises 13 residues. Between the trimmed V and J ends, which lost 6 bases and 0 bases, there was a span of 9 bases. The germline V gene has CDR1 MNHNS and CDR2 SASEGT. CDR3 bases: TGTGCCAGCAGATCTCTAAGCTCCTACGAGCAGTACTTC. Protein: CASRSLSSYEQYF.

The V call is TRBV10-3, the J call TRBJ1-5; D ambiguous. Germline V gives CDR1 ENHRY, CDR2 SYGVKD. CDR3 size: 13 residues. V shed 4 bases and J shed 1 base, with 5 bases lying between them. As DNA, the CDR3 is TGTGCCATCAGTGTACAGAGCAATCAGCCCCAGCATTTT. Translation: CAISVQSNQPQHF.